This record covers a single TCR beta chain. The data were produced by immunoSEQ multiplex PCR, yet TCRdb's version contains in-frame clones alone and is incomplete. Of more than 55,000 clones detected, approximately 75% appear once; the ten largest clones hold about 45%. This entry belongs to a study of cytotoxic CD8 clonotypes in ibrutinib-treated CLL. Study information: Within the patient group, eleven to twelve were relapsed/refractory and 15 treatment-naive, and around 17 were IGHV unmutated.

About 2.2 micrograms of genomic DNA came from cryopreserved PBMCs for TCR beta libraries. Looked up from germline, CDR1 is SGHRS and CDR2 is YFSETQ. Trimming cost V 0 bases and J 0 bases, with 6 bases left between them. CDR3 length equals 14 residues. The receptor was isolated from a human donor with chronic lymphocytic leukemia. Sequences were derived from PBMCs, sampled after 12 months of ibrutinib treatment. The chain carries TRBV5-1 and TRBJ2-5; D is uncertain. The DNA of the CDR3 is TGCGCCAGCAGCTTGGGATGGGACCAAGAGACCCAGTACTTC. This sequence encodes CASSLGWDQETQYF. Variable domain in full (rest from reference TRBV5-1 and TRBJ2-5): KAGVTQTPRYLIKTRGQQVTLSCSPISGHRSVSWYQQTPGQGLQFLFEYFSETQRNKGNFPGRFSGRQFSNSRSEMNVSTLELGDSALYLCASSLGWDQETQYFGPGTRLLVL.